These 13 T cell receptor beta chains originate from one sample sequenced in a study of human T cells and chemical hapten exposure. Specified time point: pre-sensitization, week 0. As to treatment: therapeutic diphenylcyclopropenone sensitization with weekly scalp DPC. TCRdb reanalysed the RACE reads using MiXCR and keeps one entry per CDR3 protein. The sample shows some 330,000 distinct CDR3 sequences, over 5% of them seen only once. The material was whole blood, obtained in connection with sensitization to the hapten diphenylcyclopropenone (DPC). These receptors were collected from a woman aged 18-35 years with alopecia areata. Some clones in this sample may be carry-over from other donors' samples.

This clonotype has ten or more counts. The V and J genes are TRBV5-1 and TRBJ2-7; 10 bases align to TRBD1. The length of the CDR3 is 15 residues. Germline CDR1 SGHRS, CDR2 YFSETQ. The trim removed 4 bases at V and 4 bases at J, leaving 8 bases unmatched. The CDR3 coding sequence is TGCGCCAGCAGCACTGGGACAGGGGTGAGGTACGAGCAGTACTTC. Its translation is CASSTGTGVRYEQYF.

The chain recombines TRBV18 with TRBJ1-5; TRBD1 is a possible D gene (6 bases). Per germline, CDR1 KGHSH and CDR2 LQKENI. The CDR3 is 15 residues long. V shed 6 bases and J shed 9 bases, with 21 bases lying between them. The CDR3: CASSAGAGGESPQHF. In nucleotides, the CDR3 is TGTGCCAGCTCCGCAGGGGCGGGGGGAGAATCGCCCCAGCATTTT.

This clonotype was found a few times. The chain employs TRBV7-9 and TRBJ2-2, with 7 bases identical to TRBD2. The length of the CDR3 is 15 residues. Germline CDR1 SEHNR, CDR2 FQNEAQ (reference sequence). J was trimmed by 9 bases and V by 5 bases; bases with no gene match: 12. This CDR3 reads CASSPQPGGTRELFF. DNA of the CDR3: TGTGCCAGCAGCCCCCAACCCGGGGGGACGCGGGAGCTGTTTTTT.

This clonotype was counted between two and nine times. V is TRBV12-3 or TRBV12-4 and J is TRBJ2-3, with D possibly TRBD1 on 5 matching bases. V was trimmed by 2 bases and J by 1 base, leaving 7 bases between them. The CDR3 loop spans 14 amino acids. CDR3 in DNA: TGTGCCAGCAGTTTATCGACAGGCACAGATACGCAGTATTTT. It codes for CASSLSTGTDTQYF.

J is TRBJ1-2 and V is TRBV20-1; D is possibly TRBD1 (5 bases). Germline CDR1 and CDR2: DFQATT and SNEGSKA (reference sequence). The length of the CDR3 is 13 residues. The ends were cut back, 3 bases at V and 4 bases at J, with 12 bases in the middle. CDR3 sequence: CSASRGTGYGYTF. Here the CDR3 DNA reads TGCAGTGCTAGTAGAGGGACGGGCTATGGCTACACCTTC.

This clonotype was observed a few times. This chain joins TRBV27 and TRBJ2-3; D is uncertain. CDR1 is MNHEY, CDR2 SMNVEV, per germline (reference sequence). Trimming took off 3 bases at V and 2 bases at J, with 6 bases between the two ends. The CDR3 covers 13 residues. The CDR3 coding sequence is TGTGCCAGCAGTTTCCAGAACACAGATACGCAGTATTTT. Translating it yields CASSFQNTDTQYF.

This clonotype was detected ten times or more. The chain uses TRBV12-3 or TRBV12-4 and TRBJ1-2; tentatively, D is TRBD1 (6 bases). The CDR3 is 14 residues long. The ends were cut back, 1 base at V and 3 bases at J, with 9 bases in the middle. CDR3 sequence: CASSLGPGDYGYTF. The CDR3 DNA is TGTGCCAGCAGTTTAGGTCCAGGGGACTATGGCTACACCTTC.

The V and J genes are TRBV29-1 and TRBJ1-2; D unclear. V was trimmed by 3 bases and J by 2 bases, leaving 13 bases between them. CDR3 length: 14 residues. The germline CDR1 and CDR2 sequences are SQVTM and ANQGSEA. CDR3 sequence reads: CSVDQVDGNYGYTF. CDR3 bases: TGCAGCGTTGATCAGGTGGACGGAAACTATGGCTACACCTTC.

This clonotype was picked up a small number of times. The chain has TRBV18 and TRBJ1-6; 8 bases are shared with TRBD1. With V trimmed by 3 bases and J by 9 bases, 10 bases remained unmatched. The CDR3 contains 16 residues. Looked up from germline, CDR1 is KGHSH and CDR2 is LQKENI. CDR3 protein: CASSPDRVGARSPLHF. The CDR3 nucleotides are TGTGCCAGCTCACCGGACAGGGTTGGAGCGCGTTCACCCCTCCACTTT.

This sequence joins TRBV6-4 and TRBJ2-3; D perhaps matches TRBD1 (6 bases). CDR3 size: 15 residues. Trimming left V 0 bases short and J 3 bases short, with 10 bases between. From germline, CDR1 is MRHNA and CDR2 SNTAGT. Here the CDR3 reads CASSDSIDRTDTQYF. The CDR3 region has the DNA TGTGCCAGCAGTGACTCGATCGACAGGACAGATACGCAGTATTTT.

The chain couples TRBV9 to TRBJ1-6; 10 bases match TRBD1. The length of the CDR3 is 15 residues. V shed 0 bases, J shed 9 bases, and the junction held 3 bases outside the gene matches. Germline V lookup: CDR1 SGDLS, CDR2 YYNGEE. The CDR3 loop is CASSVGTGGISPLHF. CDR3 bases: TGTGCCAGCAGCGTAGGGACAGGGGGAATTTCACCCCTCCACTTT.

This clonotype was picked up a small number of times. The CDR3 DNA follows: TGTGCCAGCAGTCCCCTGGACAGGGGATTAAATCAGCCCCAGCATTTT. Translated: CASSPLDRGLNQPQHF. The chain couples TRBV6-5 to TRBJ1-5; 9 bases line up with TRBD1. Germline V gene data show CDR1 as MNHEY and CDR2 as SVGAGI. The junction had 9 bases not matched to a gene; V was cut back by 5 bases and J by 4 bases. The CDR3 contains 16 residues.

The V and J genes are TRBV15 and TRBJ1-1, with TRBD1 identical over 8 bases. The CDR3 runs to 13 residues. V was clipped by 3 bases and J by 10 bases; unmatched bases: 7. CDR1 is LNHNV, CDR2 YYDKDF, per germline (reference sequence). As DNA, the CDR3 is TGTGCCACCAGCAGGGGACAGGCCCCAGCAGCTTTCTTT. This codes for CATSRGQAPAAFF.